This T cell receptor (beta chain) was recovered during a study of beta chain features in type 1 diabetes. For the study at large: Patient and healthy donor groups were alike in age, gender and cell yields.

Whole-study results and caveats: Researchers reported that naive, central memory and Treg TCRB repertoires appeared more similar in patients than in healthy donors. Because the template was cDNA, high-expressing cells might be over-represented. Moderate but significant shortening of TCRB CDR3s was recorded in all four CD4+ subsets from Type 1 diabetes patients.

The sequenced template was cDNA made from the entire isolated RNA. TCRdb's table, derived via immunoSEQ multiplex PCR, lists solely in-frame clones and lacks some. The sample lists some 350,000 clones, approximately 13% occurring once. Concerning this clone: The antigen remains unidentified.

The length of the CDR3 is 13 residues. The ends were cut back, 2 bases at V and 7 bases at J, with 11 bases in the middle. Germline V gene lookup returns CDR1 KGHSH and CDR2 LQKENI. This sequence was found in a woman aged 18-29 years with type 1 diabetes. The V gene is TRBV18, the J gene TRBJ1-1, with D tentatively TRBD1 (5 bases). Sequencing was performed on naive CD4+ T cells from blood. CDR3 coding DNA: TGTGCCAGCTCACCATCCAGGGTCGTTGAAGCTTTCTTT. It yields the protein CASSPSRVVEAFF.